This T cell receptor beta chain derives from a study of cytomegalovirus exposure and HLA in healthy donors (dated by TCRdb to about 2017). As for the study more broadly: An earlier analysis of some 550 of the donors reported 250 to 300 Gb of sequence data and approximately 110 million unique TCR beta sequences from roughly 200 million T cells. Both class I and class II loci were covered by HLA typing, at four-digit resolution. About 310 gigabases of sequencing data and around 87 million unique TCR sequences were included in an early release covering about 700 HLA-typed donors. To decide whether each TCR beta V gene segment behaved as functional or pseudogenic, an earlier analysis of some 600 of the donors relied on high-throughput TCR beta sequencing. The T cell repertoires of 666 subjects were profiled by immunosequencing and related to cytomegalovirus serostatus. Genome-wide SNP genotypes for about 55% of the roughly 670 donors were used in a later genetic analysis, which treated that subset as a discovery cohort. The study combined high-throughput TCR immunosequencing, statistical association of individual TCRs with disease status, and machine learning to predict cytomegalovirus infection status. The number of donors typed differed by locus, with about 620-630 for A, B, C, DRB1 and DQB1, roughly 520 for DQA1, under 610 for DPA1, and 450 to 480 for DPB1. The study aimed to test whether cataloging public T cell receptors could reveal signatures of past pathogen exposure. Alongside the repertoire data, information on donor age, sex, ethnicity and CMV serostatus was compiled. All discovery cohort repertoires had been generated on a single sequencing platform. In addition to the first cohort of about 650 subjects, a separate validation cohort of approximately 130 different subjects was used. In the later analysis, no new phenotypic data were used to find candidate immune exposures; instead, reliance was placed on TCR beta sequences and their occurrence across donors. A later analysis re-examined previously published TCR beta repertoires from 610 or so donors and added high-resolution HLA genotyping to investigate patterns of TCR occurrence. Among around 400 genotyped donors of the cohort, an average of around 220,000 unique TCR beta nucleotide sequences was sequenced per donor, of which about 19% were non-productive. Because of strong linkage in the cohort, roughly five DR-DQ haplotypes were treated as single units for association and clustering. Of the 300 to 500 genotyped donors, 80% to 90% were placed in the genetic ancestry cluster associated with self-reported Caucasian donors. On the study overall, not on this receptor specifically: At a false discovery rate of 0.05, a later analysis linked some 18,000 TCR beta sequences to specific HLA alleles. Compared with equally common non-associated chains, HLA-associated TCR beta chains in a later analysis were more clonally expanded and had lower generation probabilities. The cohort was sequenced for TCR beta chains only, and without alpha or paired-chain data the features that could be detected were limited. Linkage disequilibrium might explain the correlated functional status among segregating V segments, but an unknown experimental factor could not be ruled out. In a later analysis, the rate of TCR association differed among HLA loci, with DRB1 alleles having the most associated TCRs and HLA-C alleles having the fewest. About 17 rarely observed V segments, including chromosome 9 orphons, were excluded from the earlier analysis of approximately 500 of the donors because counts were too low. In a later genetic analysis, fewer N-insertions in productive TCRs were reported among donors in an Asian-associated ancestry cluster than the roughly 710-donor mean. An earlier analysis of 587 of the donors showed that most TCR beta V segments appeared in productive rearrangements either about 87% or about 30% of the time, which broadly matched IMGT annotations. In vitro tests confirmed that a few of the cytomegalovirus-associated TCR beta chains recognize cytomegalovirus antigens. In a later analysis, several top co-occurrence clusters were reported to appear linked to parvovirus B19, influenza, CMV and Epstein-Barr virus. According to a later analysis, most CMV-associated TCR beta chains appeared to be HLA-restricted, and the HLA associations seemed to be driven largely by CMV exposure. An association between a missense DCLRE1C variant and V-gene and J-gene trimming of TCR beta chains was found in a later genetic analysis and replicated in an independent cohort. The only immune exposure information available for the cohort was CMV serostatus. Most TCR sequences were observed very rarely across donors, whereas some public TCRs were present in many individuals. The 87-base-pair reads could not distinguish some IMGT-functional V segments, including TRBV6-2 and TRBV6-3, so those segments were excluded. Because some donors lacked HLA typing at each locus, the association tests relied only on the typed subset. A cluster of highly shared sequence variants was judged likely to represent a technical artifact of the sequencing pipeline. The study listed 164 TCR beta chains as associated with cytomegalovirus. When HLA alleles, especially DR and DQ, strongly co-occurred, TCR associations were difficult to assign to individual alleles. A further reported finding was that TCR beta sequences accurately predicted the HLA-A and HLA-B alleles for most subjects in the first cohort. The presence/absence analyses assumed that sequencing depth was roughly uniform across donors, and that assumption may not be true. The authors suggested that the approach could potentially be extended to other disease states and immunological phenotypes. Cytomegalovirus status was reported to be diagnosed by the classifier with high specificity and sensitivity in both the original and validation cohorts.

Turning to this clone: Its target antigen remains unknown. No base qualities exist here, and no much larger clone lies one base off it.

The cohort comprised under 700 healthy bone marrow donors. At the time of sampling, all cohort members were nominally healthy, though unrecorded immune exposures were likely present. The donor tested CMV seropositive, placing the donor among the approximately 290 seropositive members of the cohort. Each donor provided a peripheral blood sample, and peripheral blood mononuclear cells were used for TCR beta sequencing. The Qiagen DNeasy Blood Extraction Kit was used to extract genomic DNA from the blood cell samples. Receptor amplification or capture employed the immunoSEQ multiplex PCR assay. For the multiplex PCR, a mixture combining 60 forward primers for TCR Vbeta segments and 13 reverse primers for TCR Jbeta segments was used. A multiplex PCR assay on genomic DNA amplified the CDR3 region of rearranged TCR beta genes. The amplified TCR beta libraries were sequenced on the Illumina HiSeq System as 87-base-pair reads. Regarding the original processing steps: Across the roughly 640 repertoires, a later analysis counted tens of millions of unique TCR beta chains, some 11 million of which were shared by at least two donors. Raw reads were error-corrected and collapsed into unique sequences with a nearest-neighbor algorithm that merged closely related sequences to remove PCR and sequencing errors. V, D and J gene segments were assigned by aligning CDR3 sequences to IMGT reference sequences. For a sequence to be retained, a match of at least six nucleotides was required to both a V gene segment and a J gene segment. A rearrangement was called productive if the CDR3 had no stop codons and remained in frame with V and J, and every other rearrangement was called non-productive. CDR3 was defined according to IMGT convention as the region running from the second conserved V-encoded cysteine to the conserved J-encoded phenylalanine. The earlier analysis of approximately 590 of the donors excluded any sequence lacking an unambiguous match to a single V gene segment. In an earlier analysis of 587 of the donors, V segments were called functional above 56.7% productive rearrangements and were called segregating when the between-donor standard deviation exceeded 5%. A statistical classification framework was built for diagnosing cytomegalovirus status from the catalog of TCR beta chain sequences. In a later analysis, V and J genes were assigned by comparing TCR nucleotide sequences against IMGT/GENE-DB human TR gene sequences. Using the TCRdist pipeline, a later analysis assigned CDR3 sequences along with most-parsimonious VDJ recombination scenarios. A later analysis defined each TCR beta chain by its CDR3 amino acid sequence plus V-gene family, and excluded reads lacking a unique V-gene family. In a later analysis, a few hundred highly shared, low-generation-probability nucleotide sequences were removed to address suspected cross-contamination and a sequencing artifact. A later analysis calculated a clonal expansion index for each public chain from normalized within-repertoire ranks of inferred template counts. Generation probabilities in a later analysis came from a VDJ recombination model fitted to out-of-frame rearrangements, and those results were checked against IGoR. A later analysis scored TCR-TCR, TCR-HLA and TCR-CMV co-occurrence with hypergeometric tests, applying a repertoire-size bias correction to TCR pairs. A later analysis estimated false discovery rates by permuting HLA or CMV assignments 20 times. In a later analysis, co-occurring TCRs were grouped using DBSCAN, and TCRdist sequence similarity was added for clustering within HLA-allele-positive subsets. Repertoires with fewer than 30,000 or more than 120,000 public chains, plus five repertoires with anomalous nucleotide sharing, were excluded from co-occurrence clustering. This is the immuneACCESS table as TCRdb keeps it, with only in-frame sequences that have V and J called. A part of the clones is gone; compared with another copy, unresolved V genes explain less than half, and the rest is unexplained. D and trimming come from the DNA, and the V and J calls and clone size come from that table. For this sample the table gives 250,000 to 350,000 clones, of which around 86% were detected only once. Less than 4.5% of the sample is held by the ten biggest clonotypes.

Germline trimming: 1 base from V, 4 bases from J; junction bases outside gene matches: 2. From a lookup of the germline V gene, CDR1 and CDR2 are MDHEN and SYDVKM. CDR3 length: 14 amino acids, cysteine to phenylalanine. The entry retains the CDR3 DNA only, 42 bases that are in frame from base 1. This clonotype was obtained from a man aged 35-49 years in good health and CMV-seropositive. In this chain, TRBV28 is recombined with TRBJ2-3, and TRBD1 matches 7 of the central bases. Sequenced material: PBMCs. The CDR3 protein sequence reads: CASSLFQGADTQYF. The DNA reads TGTGCCAGCAGTTTATTTCAGGGGGCAGATACGCAGTATTTT.